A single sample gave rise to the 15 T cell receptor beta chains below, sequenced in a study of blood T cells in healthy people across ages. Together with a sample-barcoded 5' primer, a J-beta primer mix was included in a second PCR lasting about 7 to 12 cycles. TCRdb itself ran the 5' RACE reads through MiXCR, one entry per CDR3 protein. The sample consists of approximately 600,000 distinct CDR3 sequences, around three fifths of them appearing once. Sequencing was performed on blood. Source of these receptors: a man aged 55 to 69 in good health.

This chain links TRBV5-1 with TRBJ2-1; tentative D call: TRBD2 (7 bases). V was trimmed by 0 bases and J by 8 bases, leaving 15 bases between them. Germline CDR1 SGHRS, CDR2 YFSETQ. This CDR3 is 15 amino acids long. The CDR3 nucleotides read TGCGCCAGCAGCTTGGTGGGGGGGCGGGTGGATGAGCAGTTCTTC. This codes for CASSLVGGRVDEQFF.

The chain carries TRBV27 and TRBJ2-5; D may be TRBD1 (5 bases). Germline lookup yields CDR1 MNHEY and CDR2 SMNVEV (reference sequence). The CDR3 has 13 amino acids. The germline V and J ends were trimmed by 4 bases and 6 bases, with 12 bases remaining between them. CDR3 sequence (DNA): TGTGCCAGCAGTTGGGGCCCATACCAGACCCAGTACTTC. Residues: CASSWGPYQTQYF.

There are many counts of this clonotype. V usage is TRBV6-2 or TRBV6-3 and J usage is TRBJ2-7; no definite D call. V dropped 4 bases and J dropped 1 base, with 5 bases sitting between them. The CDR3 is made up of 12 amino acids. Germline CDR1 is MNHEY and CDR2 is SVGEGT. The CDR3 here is CASSSTSYEQYF. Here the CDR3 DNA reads TGTGCCAGCAGTTCCACGTCCTACGAGCAGTACTTC.

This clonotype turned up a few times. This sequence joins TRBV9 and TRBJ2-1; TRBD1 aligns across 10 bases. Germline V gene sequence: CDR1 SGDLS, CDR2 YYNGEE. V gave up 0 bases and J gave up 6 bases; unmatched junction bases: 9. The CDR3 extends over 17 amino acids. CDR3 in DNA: TGTGCCAGCAGCGTAGCTACCGGGACAGGGGTCCGCAATGAGCAGTTCTTC. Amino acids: CASSVATGTGVRNEQFF. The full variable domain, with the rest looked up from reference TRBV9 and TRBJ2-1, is DSGVTQTPKHLITATGQRVTLRCSPRSGDLSVYWYQQSLDQGLQFLIQYYNGEERAKGNILERFSAQQFPDLHSELNLSSLELGDSALYFCASSVATGTGVRNEQFFGPGTRLTVL.

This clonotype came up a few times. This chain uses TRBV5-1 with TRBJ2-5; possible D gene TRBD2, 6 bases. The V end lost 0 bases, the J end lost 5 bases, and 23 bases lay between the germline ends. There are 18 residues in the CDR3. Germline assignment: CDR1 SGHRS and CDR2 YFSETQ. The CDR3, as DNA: TGCGCCAGCAGCTTGGTTGCGGGCCGCGGGGTATATCTGGAGACCCAGTACTTC. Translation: CASSLVAGRGVYLETQYF. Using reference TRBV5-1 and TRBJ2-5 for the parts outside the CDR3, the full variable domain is KAGVTQTPRYLIKTRGQQVTLSCSPISGHRSVSWYQQTPGQGLQFLFEYFSETQRNKGNFPGRFSGRQFSNSRSEMNVSTLELGDSALYLCASSLVAGRGVYLETQYFGPGTRLLVL.

CDR3 sequence (DNA): TGCGCCAGCAGCTACGCTGGACGAAACCAAGAGACCCAGTACTTC. Its protein is CASSYAGRNQETQYF. The chain joins TRBV5-1 to TRBJ2-5; D call uncertain. This CDR3 is built from 15 residues. V dropped 3 bases and J dropped 0 bases, with 12 bases sitting between them. Germline V gives CDR1 SGHRS, CDR2 YFSETQ.

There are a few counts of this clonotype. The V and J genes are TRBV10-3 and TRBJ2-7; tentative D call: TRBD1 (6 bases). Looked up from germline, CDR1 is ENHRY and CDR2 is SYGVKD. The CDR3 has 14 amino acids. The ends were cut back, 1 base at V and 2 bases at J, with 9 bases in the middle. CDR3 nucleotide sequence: TGTGCCATCAGTGAGTACCGGGACACCTACGAGCAGTACTTC. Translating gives CAISEYRDTYEQYF.

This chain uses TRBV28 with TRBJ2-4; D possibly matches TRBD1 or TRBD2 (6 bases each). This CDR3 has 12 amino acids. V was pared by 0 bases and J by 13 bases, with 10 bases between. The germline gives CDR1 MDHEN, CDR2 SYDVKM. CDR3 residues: CASSLWGGRQYF. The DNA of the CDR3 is TGTGCCAGCAGTTTATGGGGGGGCAGGCAGTACTTC. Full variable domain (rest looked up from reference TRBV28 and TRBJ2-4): DVKVTQSSRYLVKRTGEKVFLECVQDMDHENMFWYRQDPGLGLRLIYFSYDVKMKEKGDIPEGYSVSREKKERFSLILESASTNQTSMYLCASSLWGGRQYFGAGTRLSVL.

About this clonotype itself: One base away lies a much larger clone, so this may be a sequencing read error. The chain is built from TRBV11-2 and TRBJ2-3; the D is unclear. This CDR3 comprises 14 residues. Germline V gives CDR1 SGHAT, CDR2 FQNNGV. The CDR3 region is CASSLERVFNTRYF. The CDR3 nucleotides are TGTGCCAGCAGCTTAGAAAGGGTATTCAATACGCGGTATTTT.

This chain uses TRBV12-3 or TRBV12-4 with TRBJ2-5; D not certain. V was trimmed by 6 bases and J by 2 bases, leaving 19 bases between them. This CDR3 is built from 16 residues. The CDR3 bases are TGTGCCAGCAGCCCCGGCCAGATTGCCAGTCAAGAGACCCAGTACTTC. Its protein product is CASSPGQIASQETQYF.

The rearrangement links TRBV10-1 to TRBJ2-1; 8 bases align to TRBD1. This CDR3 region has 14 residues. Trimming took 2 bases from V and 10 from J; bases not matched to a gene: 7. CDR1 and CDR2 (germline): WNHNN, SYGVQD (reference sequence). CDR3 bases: TGCGCCAGCAGTGAGGCGGACAGGGAGACCGAGCAGTTCTTC. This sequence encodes CASSEADRETEQFF.

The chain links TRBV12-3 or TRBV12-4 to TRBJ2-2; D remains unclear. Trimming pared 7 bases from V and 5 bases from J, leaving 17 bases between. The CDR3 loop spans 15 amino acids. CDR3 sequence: CASTIDTIGTGELFF. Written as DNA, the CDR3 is TGTGCCAGCACCATCGACACCATCGGTACCGGGGAGCTGTTTTTT.

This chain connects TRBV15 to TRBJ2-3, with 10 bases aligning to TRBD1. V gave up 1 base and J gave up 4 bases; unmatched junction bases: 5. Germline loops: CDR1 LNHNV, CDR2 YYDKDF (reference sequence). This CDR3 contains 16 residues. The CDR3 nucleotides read TGTGCCACCAGCAGAGCCGGACAGGGGGTGGCAGATACGCAGTATTTT. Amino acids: CATSRAGQGVADTQYF.

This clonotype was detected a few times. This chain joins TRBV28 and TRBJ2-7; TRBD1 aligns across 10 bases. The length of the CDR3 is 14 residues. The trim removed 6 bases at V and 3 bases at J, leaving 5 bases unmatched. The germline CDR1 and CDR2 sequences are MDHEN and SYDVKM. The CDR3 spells CASRTGGEHYEQYF. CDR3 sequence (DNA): TGTGCCAGCAGGACAGGGGGCGAACACTACGAGCAGTACTTC.

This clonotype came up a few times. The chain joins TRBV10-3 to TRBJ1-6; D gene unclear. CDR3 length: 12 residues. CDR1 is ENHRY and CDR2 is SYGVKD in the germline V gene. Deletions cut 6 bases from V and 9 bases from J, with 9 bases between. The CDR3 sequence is CAISSGTSPLHF. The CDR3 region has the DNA TGTGCCATCAGCTCAGGAACTTCACCCCTCCACTTT.